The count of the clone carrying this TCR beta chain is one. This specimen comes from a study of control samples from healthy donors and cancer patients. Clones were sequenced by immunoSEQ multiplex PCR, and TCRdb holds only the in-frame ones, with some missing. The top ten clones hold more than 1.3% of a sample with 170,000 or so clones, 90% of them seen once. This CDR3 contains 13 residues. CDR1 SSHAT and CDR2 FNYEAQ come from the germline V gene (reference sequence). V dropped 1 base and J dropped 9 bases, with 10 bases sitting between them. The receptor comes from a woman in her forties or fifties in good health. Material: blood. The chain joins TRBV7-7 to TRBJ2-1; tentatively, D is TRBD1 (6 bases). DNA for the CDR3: TGTGCCAGCAGCTTAGACAGGGTTAGTGAGCAGTTCTTC. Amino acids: CASSLDRVSEQFF.